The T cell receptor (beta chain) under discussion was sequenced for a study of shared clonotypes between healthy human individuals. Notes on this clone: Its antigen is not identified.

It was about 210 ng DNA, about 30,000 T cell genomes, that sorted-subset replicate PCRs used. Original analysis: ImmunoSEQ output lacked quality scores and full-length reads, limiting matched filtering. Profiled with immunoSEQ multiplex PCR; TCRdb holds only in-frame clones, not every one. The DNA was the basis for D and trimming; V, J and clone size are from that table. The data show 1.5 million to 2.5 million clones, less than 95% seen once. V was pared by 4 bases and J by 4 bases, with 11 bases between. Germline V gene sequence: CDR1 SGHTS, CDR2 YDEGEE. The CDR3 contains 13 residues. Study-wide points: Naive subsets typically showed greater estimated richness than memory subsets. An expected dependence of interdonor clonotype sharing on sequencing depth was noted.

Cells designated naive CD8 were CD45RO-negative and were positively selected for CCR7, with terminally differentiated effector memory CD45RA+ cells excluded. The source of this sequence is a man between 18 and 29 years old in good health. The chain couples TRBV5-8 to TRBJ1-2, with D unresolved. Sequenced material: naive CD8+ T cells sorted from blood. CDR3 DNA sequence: TGTGCCAGCAGCGTCTCGATAATCTATGGCTACACCTTC. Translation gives CASSVSIIYGYTF.